One and the same sample provided the 32 T cell receptor beta chains below, sequenced in a study of blood T cell repertoires in COVID-19. Clones were sequenced by immunoSEQ multiplex PCR, and TCRdb holds only the in-frame ones, with some missing. The sample has 130,000 or so clones, around 82% seen once. Input material: peripheral blood. These receptors were taken from a man at least 80 years old with active or convalescent COVID-19.

The chain recombines TRBV12-3 or TRBV12-4 with TRBJ2-2; D is unclear. This CDR3 is built from 13 residues. Trimming removed 6 bases from V and 4 bases from J, with 9 bases in between. CDR3 DNA: TGTGCCAGCAGCCCGGCTAGCACCGGGGAGCTGTTTTTT. Translation gives CASSPASTGELFF.

This clone was observed once. The chain recombines TRBV6-1 with TRBJ1-5; 9 bases are shared with TRBD1. J was trimmed by 6 bases and V by 1 base; bases with no gene match: 10. CDR1 is MNHNS and CDR2 is SASEGT in the germline V gene. The CDR3 spans 17 residues. The CDR3 protein is CASSEDGYRGQGQPQHF. For the CDR3, the DNA is TGTGCCAGCAGTGAAGACGGCTACAGGGGACAGGGTCAGCCCCAGCATTTT.

The rearrangement joins TRBV5-1 to TRBJ2-2, with 10 bases matching TRBD2. The CDR3 extends over 18 amino acids. The germline gives CDR1 SGHRS, CDR2 YFSETQ. The V and J ends lost 1 base and 4 bases, in that order; junction bases with no gene match: 10. This CDR3 is CASSLYSSGGGITGELFF. CDR3 nucleotides: TGCGCCAGCAGCTTGTACTCTAGCGGGGGCGGAATCACCGGGGAGCTGTTTTTT.

The chain links TRBV10-3 to TRBJ1-3, with 7 bases identical to TRBD1. Per the germline V gene, CDR1 is ENHRY and CDR2 is SYGVKD. The CDR3 spans 14 residues. J lost 3 bases, V lost 4 bases, and 3 bases had no gene match. CDR3 protein: CAISVGQSGNTIYF. CDR3 sequence (DNA): TGTGCCATCAGTGTGGGACAGAGTGGAAACACCATATATTTT.

The V gene is TRBV18, the J gene TRBJ1-2; 9 bases fit TRBD1. V trimming: 2 bases; J trimming: 7 bases; junction bases outside the gene matches: 5. Germline CDR1 and CDR2: KGHSH and LQKENI. The CDR3 length is 14 residues. The CDR3: CASSPGTGSLGYTF. The CDR3 region has the DNA TGTGCCAGCTCACCAGGGACAGGGTCACTTGGCTACACCTTC.

This clone was counted once. The rearrangement joins TRBV5-5 to TRBJ1-5; D might be TRBD1 (6 bases). The CDR3 spans 15 residues. Looked up from germline, CDR1 is SGHKS and CDR2 is YYEKEE (reference sequence). Trimming took off 0 bases at V and 6 bases at J, with 13 bases between the two ends. The CDR3 protein is CASSLGGTIGQPQHF. Written as DNA, the CDR3 is TGTGCCAGCAGCTTGGGAGGGACAATTGGTCAGCCCCAGCATTTT.

V gene TRBV7-6 combines with J gene TRBJ2-2, with a possible D match to TRBD2 (7 bases). Germline V gene data show CDR1 as SGHVS and CDR2 as FNYEAQ. Trimming left V 4 bases short and J 4 bases short, with 13 bases between. There are 15 residues in the CDR3. The CDR3 is CASSSEGGVTGELFF. The CDR3 nucleotides read TGTGCCAGCAGCTCAGAGGGGGGGGTCACCGGGGAGCTGTTTTTT.

The chain combines TRBV18 with TRBJ2-5, with 10 bases lining up with TRBD1. The CDR3 runs to 15 residues. V dropped 4 bases and J dropped 1; count of bases not matched to a gene: 3. Germline V gene lookup returns CDR1 KGHSH and CDR2 LQKENI. In DNA, the CDR3 is TGTGCCAGCTCACTTCGGACAGGGGGCCAAGAGACCCAGTACTTC. Translated: CASSLRTGGQETQYF.

The genes are TRBV5-6 and TRBJ1-2; weak D call: TRBD1 (5 bases). Germline V gene data show CDR1 as SGHDT and CDR2 as YYEEEE. The CDR3 runs to 14 residues. Trimming left V 7 bases short and J 3 bases short, with 16 bases between. CDR3 sequence: CASRPGHYDYGYTF. The CDR3 DNA reads TGTGCCAGCCGCCCAGGGCACTACGACTATGGCTACACCTTC.

V usage is TRBV9 and J usage is TRBJ2-3, with a weak D call TRBD2 (5 bases). Deletions cut 0 bases from V and 6 bases from J, with 11 bases between. Germline CDR1 is SGDLS and CDR2 is YYNGEE. CDR3 length: 14 residues. CDR3 amino acids: CASSVGPGEDTQYF. CDR3 DNA: TGTGCCAGCAGCGTAGGCCCCGGGGAGGATACGCAGTATTTT.

This chain uses TRBV12-3 or TRBV12-4 with TRBJ2-7; a possible D gene is TRBD1 (5 bases). This CDR3 contains 13 residues. The V gene lost 7 bases and the J gene lost 5 bases, with 15 bases spanning the gap. DNA for the CDR3: TGTGCCAGCAAAACGGCAGGGTTGGACGAGCAGTACTTC. Its protein product is CASKTAGLDEQYF.

V and J are TRBV6-5 and TRBJ2-7, with TRBD1 matching over 8 bases. Germline V gene data show CDR1 as MNHEY and CDR2 as SVGAGI. CDR3 length equals 12 residues. V lost 6 bases, J lost 6 bases, and 4 bases stayed unmatched. The chain's CDR3 is CASRDRGSEQYF. CDR3 nucleotide sequence: TGTGCCAGCAGAGACAGGGGAAGCGAGCAGTACTTC.

The chain links TRBV19 to TRBJ2-6; 10 bases line up with TRBD1. The CDR3 runs 18 residues. The junction had 7 bases not matched to a gene; V was cut back by 5 bases and J by 0 bases. The germline gives CDR1 LNHDA, CDR2 SQIVND (reference sequence). The CDR3 DNA reads as TGTGCCAGTAGTTTGCCGGGACAGGGGTTCTCTGGGGCCAACGTCCTGACTTTC. As protein: CASSLPGQGFSGANVLTF.

In its sample, this clone was seen once. The chain uses TRBV2 and TRBJ1-4; TRBD1 agrees at 7 bases. The CDR3 length is 14 residues. Germline V gives CDR1 SNHLY, CDR2 FYNNEI. V was pared by 3 bases and J by 5 bases, with 3 bases of the junction left unmatched. CDR3 DNA sequence: TGTGCCAGCAGTGATCAGACAGGGAATGAAAAACTGTTTTTT. This sequence encodes CASSDQTGNEKLFF.

The chain joins TRBV5-5 to TRBJ2-7; 8 bases are shared with TRBD1. Looked up from germline, CDR1 is SGHKS and CDR2 is YYEKEE (reference sequence). Trimming took 2 bases from V and 3 from J; bases not matched to a gene: 4. This CDR3 comprises 14 residues. The CDR3 loop is CASSLGTGRYEQYF. CDR3 nucleotides: TGTGCCAGCAGCTTAGGGACAGGACGCTACGAGCAGTACTTC.

V gene TRBV6-5 combines with J gene TRBJ1-2; D not certain. This CDR3 has 15 amino acids. V was shortened by 2 bases and J by 2 bases, with 12 bases between the two germline ends. The germline V gene has CDR1 MNHEY and CDR2 SVGAGI. CDR3 region: CASSYRGYLNYGYTF. The CDR3 bases are TGTGCCAGCAGTTACCGAGGGTATCTAAACTATGGCTACACCTTC.

This chain uses TRBV7-9 with TRBJ2-3; D may be TRBD2 (6 bases). Germline V lookup: CDR1 SEHNR, CDR2 FQNEAQ (reference sequence). The CDR3 loop spans 15 amino acids. Trimming stripped 4 bases from V and 5 bases from J, with 16 bases between. The DNA of the CDR3 is TGTGCCAGCAGCTCGTACGGGTCCGGGAGAGATACGCAGTATTTT. Translation: CASSSYGSGRDTQYF.

This clone was seen more than once but under ten times. The chain employs TRBV28 and TRBJ1-5, with D tentatively TRBD1 (6 bases). V was trimmed by 2 bases and J by 4 bases, leaving 15 bases between them. The germline V gene has CDR1 MDHEN and CDR2 SYDVKM. CDR3 size: 16 residues. The CDR3 DNA sequence: TGTGCCAGCAGTTTAGCCTCCGGGACACCAAATCAGCCCCAGCATTTT. Translating it yields CASSLASGTPNQPQHF.

The CDR3 DNA reads as TGTGCCAGGAGCCTTCGGGGGGATGTGGACACCGGGGAGCTGTTTTTT. Protein: CARSLRGDVDTGELFF. The rearrangement uses TRBV7-9 and TRBJ2-2; TRBD2 agrees at 7 bases. This CDR3 region has 16 residues. Germline V gene data show CDR1 as SEHNR and CDR2 as FQNEAQ (reference sequence). V lost 9 bases and J lost 3; bases outside the gene matches: 13.

The chain's CDR3 is CATAGQGVDGYTF. The DNA of the CDR3 is TGTGCCACCGCGGGACAGGGGGTGGATGGCTACACCTTC. This chain joins TRBV10-3 and TRBJ1-2, with 11 positions matching TRBD1. This CDR3 comprises 13 residues. Germline CDR1 and CDR2: ENHRY and SYGVKD. Trimming cost V 10 bases and J 6 bases; bases outside gene matches: 7.

This clone was found a few times. V and J are TRBV30 and TRBJ1-2, with unresolved D. There are 12 residues in the CDR3. Germline lookup yields CDR1 GTSNPN and CDR2 SVGIG (reference sequence). The V and J ends lost 0 bases and 9 bases respectively, with 11 bases between them. The DNA for the CDR3 is TGTGCCTGGAGTGTACCCACAGAAAGCTACACCTTC. Translated, it gives CAWSVPTESYTF.

This rearrangement joins TRBV27 to TRBJ1-5; no clear D gene. The CDR3 covers 16 residues. Deletions cut 0 bases from V and 2 bases from J, with 11 bases between. Germline loops: CDR1 MNHEY, CDR2 SMNVEV (reference sequence). The CDR3 region has the DNA TGTGCCAGCAGTTTATCGAGAATTAGAGGCAATCAGCCCCAGCATTTT. Translating gives CASSLSRIRGNQPQHF.

The CDR3 loop is CASSGLQGKVDSEAFF. CDR3 bases: TGTGCCTCGTCAGGGCTACAGGGCAAGGTCGATTCTGAAGCTTTCTTT. This chain joins TRBV30 and TRBJ1-1, with TRBD1 as a possible D gene (6 bases). Germline V gene sequence: CDR1 GTSNPN, CDR2 SVGIG (reference sequence). The ends were cut back, 7 bases at V and 6 bases at J, with 27 bases in the middle. CDR3 length equals 16 residues.

This rearrangement joins TRBV11-1 to TRBJ2-7; D gene ambiguous. Trimming pared 4 bases from V and 2 bases from J, leaving 9 bases between. Germline V CDR1 and CDR2: SGHAT, FQDESV (reference sequence). The CDR3 contains 13 residues. The CDR3 coding sequence is TGTGCCAGCAGCTCGGGTTCGCCCTACGAGCAGTACTTC. Encoded protein: CASSSGSPYEQYF.

About this clone: This sample includes further DNA sequences coding for the same CDR3. This chain uses TRBV7-2 with TRBJ1-6; D unclear. The CDR3 is 14 residues long. The V end was cut by 1 base, the J end by 6 bases, with 7 bases between. Germline assignment: CDR1 SGHTA and CDR2 FQGNSA. CDR3 sequence (DNA): TGTGCCAGCAGCTTAGAGAGGTCTAATTCACCCCTCCACTTT. It yields the protein CASSLERSNSPLHF.

This chain uses TRBV5-5 with TRBJ2-5; TRBD1 agrees at 12 bases. The V segment lost 9 bases and the J segment 4 bases; nucleotides outside the gene matches: 10. This CDR3 region has 15 residues. Germline V gives CDR1 SGHKS, CDR2 YYEKEE (reference sequence). The CDR3 region has the DNA TGTGCCACCAGGGGGGACAGGGGGCTTGGAGAGACCCAGTACTTC. Translated, it gives CATRGDRGLGETQYF.

The V and J genes are TRBV3-1 (or the pseudogene TRBV3-2) and TRBJ2-1, with 10 bases lining up with TRBD1. CDR3 size: 14 residues. Germline loops: CDR1 LGHDT, CDR2 YNNKEL (reference sequence). Germline trimming cut 5 bases from V and 7 bases from J; bases unmatched to any gene: 5. The CDR3 coding sequence is TGTGCCAGCAGCGAGCCGGGACAGGGGAATGAGCAGTTCTTC. It specifies CASSEPGQGNEQFF.

This chain uses TRBV5-1 with TRBJ1-1, with no clear D. The CDR3 runs to 14 residues. V was trimmed by 0 bases and J by 1 base, leaving 7 bases between them. The germline CDR1 and CDR2 sequences are SGHRS and YFSETQ. CDR3 nucleotide sequence: TGCGCCAGCAGCTTGGCCGGTCAGAACACTGAAGCTTTCTTT. Its protein product is CASSLAGQNTEAFF.

This rearrangement joins TRBV10-3 to TRBJ1-1, with 9 bases fitting TRBD1. The trim removed 5 bases at V and 1 base at J, leaving 2 bases unmatched. CDR1 is ENHRY, CDR2 SYGVKD, per germline. The CDR3 loop spans 14 amino acids. The CDR3 spells CAISMGQGNTEAFF. As DNA, the CDR3 is TGTGCCATCAGTATGGGACAGGGGAACACTGAAGCTTTCTTT.

This sequence joins TRBV5-6 and TRBJ2-3; TRBD2 is a possible D gene (5 bases). Trimming took off 4 bases at V and 4 bases at J, with 13 bases between the two ends. Germline V lookup: CDR1 SGHDT, CDR2 YYEEEE. The CDR3 spans 14 residues. CDR3 loop: CASSQTRISDTQYF. CDR3 sequence (DNA): TGTGCCAGCAGCCAAACTAGAATTTCAGATACGCAGTATTTT.

This sequence joins TRBV28 and TRBJ2-7; 7 bases are a match to TRBD1. The CDR3 sequence is 13 residues long. V lost 4 bases, J lost 1 base, and 1 base stayed unmatched. Germline V gene sequence: CDR1 MDHEN, CDR2 SYDVKM. The CDR3 region is CASSSGQSYEQYF. The CDR3 DNA follows: TGTGCCAGCAGTTCGGGACAGTCCTACGAGCAGTACTTC.

This rearrangement joins TRBV21-1 to TRBJ2-3; the D call in the table, TRBD2, was not verified against the DNA. TRBV21-1 is a known pseudogene. The CDR3 is made up of 16 amino acids. CDR3 sequence (DNA): TGTGCCAGCCCGCTTAATCAGCGGGGGATCTCAGATACGCAGTATTTT. Encoded protein: CASPLNQRGISDTQYF.